Presented here are 10 T cell receptor beta chains from one specimen sequenced in a study of CXCR3-negative and CXCR3-positive naive CD8 T cells. All TRB cDNA libraries came from 5' RACE performed with UMI labels. Reprocessing the 5' RACE reads, TCRdb reports a single entry for every CDR3 protein and omits DNA. The sample shows about 48,000 distinct CDR3 sequences, and 14% to 15% sits with its ten largest clones. Sequences were obtained from memory CD8+ T cells from blood. Receptors originate from a human donor in good health. Some clones in this sample may be carry-over from other donors' samples.

The rearrangement links TRBV28 to TRBJ2-7; TCRdb's D gene call, TRBD1, goes unchecked for lack of DNA. The CDR3 has 15 amino acids. CDR1 is MDHEN, CDR2 SYDVKM, per germline. The CDR3 region is CASSPYRGAGYEQYF.

The chain recombines TRBV29-1 with TRBJ1-2; the TCRdb D gene call, TRBD1, has no DNA to confirm it. Germline assignment: CDR1 SQVTM and CDR2 ANQGSEA. CDR3 length: 15 amino acids. CDR3 loop: CSVEDPDRGLDGYTF.

The chain couples TRBV14 to TRBJ2-1; checking the TCRdb D call of TRBD2 is not possible without DNA. CDR1 is SGHDN and CDR2 is FVKESK in the germline V gene. This CDR3 has 17 amino acids. CDR3 loop: CASSQDLGGGRYNEQFF.

This chain joins TRBV3-1 and TRBJ1-1; TCRdb picks TRBD1, but there is no DNA to check that call. Germline V gives CDR1 LGHDT, CDR2 YNNKEL (reference sequence). The CDR3 has 16 residues. The CDR3 here is CASSHTGTGDSTEAFF.

The V and J genes are TRBV28 and TRBJ2-2; no DNA is available, so the TRBD1 call from TCRdb remains unchecked. This CDR3 spans 16 amino acids. Germline-derived CDR1 and CDR2 are MDHEN and SYDVKM. This chain's CDR3 is CASRPGDRVNTGELFF. The full variable domain, with the rest looked up from reference TRBV28 and TRBJ2-2, is DVKVTQSSRYLVKRTGEKVFLECVQDMDHENMFWYRQDPGLGLRLIYFSYDVKMKEKGDIPEGYSVSREKKERFSLILESASTNQTSMYLCASRPGDRVNTGELFFGEGSRLTVL.

The chain employs TRBV24-1 and TRBJ2-1; no DNA is available, so the TRBD1 call from TCRdb remains unchecked. The germline V gene encodes CDR1 KGHDR and CDR2 SFDVKD. CDR3 length equals 15 residues. CDR3 amino acids: CATSDLQGATDEQFF.

The chain is built from TRBV29-1 and TRBJ1-2; TCRdb reports TRBD1, a call that lacks DNA to check it against. Per germline, CDR1 SQVTM and CDR2 ANQGSEA. The CDR3 has 13 amino acids. CDR3 protein: CSVPTGAGYGYTF.

This chain's CDR3 is CASSIGGTTYEQYF. The J gene is TRBJ2-7, the V gene TRBV5-6. Germline CDR1 reads SGHDT; CDR2 reads YYEEEE. The CDR3 is 14 residues long.

The V and J genes are TRBV30 and TRBJ1-1. The CDR3 length is 13 residues. The V gene's germline CDR1 is GTSNPN and CDR2 SVGIG (reference sequence). The CDR3 sequence is CAWSVQVNTEAFF.

The V call is TRBV28, the J call TRBJ2-5; the TRBD1 assignment by TCRdb is unverifiable without DNA. The germline CDR1 and CDR2 sequences are MDHEN and SYDVKM. The CDR3 runs 14 residues. The CDR3 loop reads CASSPQDSQETQYF.